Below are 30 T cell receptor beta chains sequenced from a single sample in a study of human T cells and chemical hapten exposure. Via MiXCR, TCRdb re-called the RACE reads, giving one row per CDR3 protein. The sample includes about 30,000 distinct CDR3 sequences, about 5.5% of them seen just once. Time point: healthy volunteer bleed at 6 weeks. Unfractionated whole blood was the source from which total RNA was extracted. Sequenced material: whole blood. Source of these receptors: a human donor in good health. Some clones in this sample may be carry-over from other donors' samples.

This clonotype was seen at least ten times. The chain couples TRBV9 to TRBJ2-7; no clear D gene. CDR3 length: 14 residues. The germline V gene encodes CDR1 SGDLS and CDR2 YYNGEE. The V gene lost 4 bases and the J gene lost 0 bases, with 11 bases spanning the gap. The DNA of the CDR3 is TGTGCCAGCAGCCCCCTCGCCAGCTCCTACGAGCAGTACTTC. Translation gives CASSPLASSYEQYF.

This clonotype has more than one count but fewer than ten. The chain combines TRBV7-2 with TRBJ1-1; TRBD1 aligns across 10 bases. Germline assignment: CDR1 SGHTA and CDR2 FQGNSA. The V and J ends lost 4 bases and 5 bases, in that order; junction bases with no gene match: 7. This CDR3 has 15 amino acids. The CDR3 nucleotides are TGTGCCAGCAGCTACAAACCGGGACAGGGGACTGAAGCTTTCTTT. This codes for CASSYKPGQGTEAFF.

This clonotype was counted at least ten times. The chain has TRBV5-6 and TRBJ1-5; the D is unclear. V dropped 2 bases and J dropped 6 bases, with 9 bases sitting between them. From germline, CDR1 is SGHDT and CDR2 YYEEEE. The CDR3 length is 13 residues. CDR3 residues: CASSFRRSQPQHF. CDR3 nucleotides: TGTGCCAGCAGCTTTAGGCGGAGTCAGCCCCAGCATTTT.

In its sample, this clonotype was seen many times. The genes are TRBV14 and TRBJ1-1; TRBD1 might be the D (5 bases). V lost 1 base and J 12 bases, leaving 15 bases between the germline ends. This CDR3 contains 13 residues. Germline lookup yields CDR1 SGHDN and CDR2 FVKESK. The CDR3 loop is CASSQGRRGLTFF. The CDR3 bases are TGTGCCAGCAGCCAAGGAAGAAGGGGACTGACTTTCTTT.

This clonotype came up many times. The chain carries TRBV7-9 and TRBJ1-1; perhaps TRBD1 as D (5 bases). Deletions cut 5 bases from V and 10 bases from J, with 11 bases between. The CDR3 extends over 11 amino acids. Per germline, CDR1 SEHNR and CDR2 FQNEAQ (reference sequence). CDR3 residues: CASSRTGRAFF. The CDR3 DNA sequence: TGTGCCAGCAGCCGAACGGGGCGAGCTTTCTTT.

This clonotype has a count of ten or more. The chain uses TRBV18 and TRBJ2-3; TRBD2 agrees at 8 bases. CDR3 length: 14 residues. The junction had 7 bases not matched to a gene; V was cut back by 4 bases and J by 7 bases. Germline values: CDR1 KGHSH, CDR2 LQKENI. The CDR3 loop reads CASSRGTSQNTQYF. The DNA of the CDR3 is TGTGCCAGCTCACGCGGGACTAGTCAAAATACGCAGTATTTT.

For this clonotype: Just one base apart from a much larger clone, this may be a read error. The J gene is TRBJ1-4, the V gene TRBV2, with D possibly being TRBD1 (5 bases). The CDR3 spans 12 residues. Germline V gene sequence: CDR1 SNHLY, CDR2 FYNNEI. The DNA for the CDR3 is TGTGCCAGCAGTGTGGGGGACGAAAAACTGATTTTT. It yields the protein CASSVGDEKLIF. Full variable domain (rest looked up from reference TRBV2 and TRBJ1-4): EPEVTQTPSHQVTQMGQEVILRCVPISNHLYFYWYRQILGQKVEFLVSFYNNEISEKSEIFDDQFSVERPDGSNFTLKIRSTKLEDSAMYFCASSVGDEKLIFGSGTQLSVL.

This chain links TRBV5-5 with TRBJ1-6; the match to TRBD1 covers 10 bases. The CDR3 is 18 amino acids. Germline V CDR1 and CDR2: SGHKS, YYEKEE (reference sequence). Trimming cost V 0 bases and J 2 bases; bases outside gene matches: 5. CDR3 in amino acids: CASSLGQGARTYNSPLHF. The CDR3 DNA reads TGTGCCAGCAGCTTGGGACAGGGGGCAAGGACCTATAATTCACCCCTCCACTTT.

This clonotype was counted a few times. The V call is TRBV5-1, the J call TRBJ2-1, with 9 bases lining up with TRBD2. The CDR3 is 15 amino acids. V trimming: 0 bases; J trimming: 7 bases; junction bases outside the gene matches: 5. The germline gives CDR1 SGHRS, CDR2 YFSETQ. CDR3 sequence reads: CASSLVAGGLNEQFF. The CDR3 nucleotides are TGCGCCAGCAGCTTGGTGGCGGGAGGGCTGAATGAGCAGTTCTTC.

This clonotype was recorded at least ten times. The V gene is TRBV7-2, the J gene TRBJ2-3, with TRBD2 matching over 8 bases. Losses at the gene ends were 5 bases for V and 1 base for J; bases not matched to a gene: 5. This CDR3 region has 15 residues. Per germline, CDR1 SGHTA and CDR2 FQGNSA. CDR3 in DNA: TGTGCCAGCAGCGAACCACTAGCGGGCACAGATACGCAGTATTTT. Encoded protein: CASSEPLAGTDTQYF.

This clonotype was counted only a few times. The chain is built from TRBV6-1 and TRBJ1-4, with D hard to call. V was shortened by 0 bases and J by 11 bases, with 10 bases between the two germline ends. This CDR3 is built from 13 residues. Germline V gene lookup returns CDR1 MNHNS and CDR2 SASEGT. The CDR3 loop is CASSEASLGKLFF. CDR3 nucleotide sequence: TGTGCCAGCAGTGAAGCGTCGCTGGGGAAACTGTTTTTT.

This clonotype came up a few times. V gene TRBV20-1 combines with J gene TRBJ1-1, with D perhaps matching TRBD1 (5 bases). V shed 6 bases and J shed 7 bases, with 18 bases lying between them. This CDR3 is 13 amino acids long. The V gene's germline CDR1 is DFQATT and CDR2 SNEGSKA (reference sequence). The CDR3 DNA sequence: TGCAGTGCCCCCGGGGGGGACGCACGTGAAGCTTTCTTT. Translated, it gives CSAPGGDAREAFF.

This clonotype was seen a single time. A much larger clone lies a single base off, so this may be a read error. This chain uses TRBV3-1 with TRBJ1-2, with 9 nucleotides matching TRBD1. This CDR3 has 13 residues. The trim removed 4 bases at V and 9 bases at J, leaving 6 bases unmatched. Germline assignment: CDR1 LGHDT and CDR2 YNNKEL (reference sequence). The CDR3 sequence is CASSPGQGDCYTF. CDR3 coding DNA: TGTGCCAGCAGCCCGGGACAGGGAGATTGCTACACCTTC.

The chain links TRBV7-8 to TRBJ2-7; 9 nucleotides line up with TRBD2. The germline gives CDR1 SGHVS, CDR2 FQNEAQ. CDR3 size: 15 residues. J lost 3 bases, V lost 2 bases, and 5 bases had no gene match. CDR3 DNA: TGTGCCAGCAGCTTAAGGGCGGGAGGGATCTACGAGCAGTACTTC. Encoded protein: CASSLRAGGIYEQYF.

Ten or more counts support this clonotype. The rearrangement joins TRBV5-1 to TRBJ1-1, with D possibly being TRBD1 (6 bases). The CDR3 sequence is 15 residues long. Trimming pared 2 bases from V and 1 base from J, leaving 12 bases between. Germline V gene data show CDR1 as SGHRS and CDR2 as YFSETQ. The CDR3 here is CASSFSGAQNTEAFF. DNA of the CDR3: TGCGCCAGCAGCTTTTCAGGGGCTCAGAACACTGAAGCTTTCTTT. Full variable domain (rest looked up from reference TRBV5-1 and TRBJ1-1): KAGVTQTPRYLIKTRGQQVTLSCSPISGHRSVSWYQQTPGQGLQFLFEYFSETQRNKGNFPGRFSGRQFSNSRSEMNVSTLELGDSALYLCASSFSGAQNTEAFFGQGTRLTVV.

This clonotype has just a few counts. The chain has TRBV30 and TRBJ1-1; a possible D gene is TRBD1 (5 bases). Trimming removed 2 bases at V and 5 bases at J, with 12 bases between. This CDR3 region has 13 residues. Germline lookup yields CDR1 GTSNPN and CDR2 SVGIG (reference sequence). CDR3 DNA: TGTGCCTGGAGTTTAGCAGGGTCGACTGAAGCTTTCTTT. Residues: CAWSLAGSTEAFF.

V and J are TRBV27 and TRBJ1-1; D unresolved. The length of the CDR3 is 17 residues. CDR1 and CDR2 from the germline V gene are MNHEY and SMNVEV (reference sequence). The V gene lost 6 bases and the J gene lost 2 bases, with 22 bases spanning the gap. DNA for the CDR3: TGTGCCAGCAGAAGATACTCAAAACCGAGGAAAAACACTGAAGCTTTCTTT. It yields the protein CASRRYSKPRKNTEAFF.

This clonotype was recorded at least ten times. CDR3 DNA sequence: TGTGCCAGCAGCTCAGGGACAATTACAGAGACCCAGTACTTC. Residues: CASSSGTITETQYF. The chain recombines TRBV7-8 with TRBJ2-5, with D perhaps matching TRBD1 (6 bases). This CDR3 is 14 amino acids long. V lost 4 bases and J 4 bases, leaving 13 bases between the germline ends. The germline CDR1 and CDR2 sequences are SGHVS and FQNEAQ.

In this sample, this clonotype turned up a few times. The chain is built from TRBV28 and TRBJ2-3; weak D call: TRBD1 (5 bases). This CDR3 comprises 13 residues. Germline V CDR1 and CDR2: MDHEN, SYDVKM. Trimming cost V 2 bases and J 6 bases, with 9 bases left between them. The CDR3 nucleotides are TGTGCCAGCAGTTTAGGCAGGGCGGATACGCAGTATTTT. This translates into CASSLGRADTQYF. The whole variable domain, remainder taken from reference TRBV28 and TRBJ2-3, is DVKVTQSSRYLVKRTGEKVFLECVQDMDHENMFWYRQDPGLGLRLIYFSYDVKMKEKGDIPEGYSVSREKKERFSLILESASTNQTSMYLCASSLGRADTQYFGPGTRLTVL.

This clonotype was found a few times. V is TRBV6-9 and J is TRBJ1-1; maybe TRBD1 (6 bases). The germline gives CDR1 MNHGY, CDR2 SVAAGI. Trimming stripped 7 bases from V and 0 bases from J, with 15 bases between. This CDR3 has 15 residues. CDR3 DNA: TGTGCCAGCATCTCAGGCCCAGGGGTGAACACTGAAGCTTTCTTT. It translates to CASISGPGVNTEAFF.

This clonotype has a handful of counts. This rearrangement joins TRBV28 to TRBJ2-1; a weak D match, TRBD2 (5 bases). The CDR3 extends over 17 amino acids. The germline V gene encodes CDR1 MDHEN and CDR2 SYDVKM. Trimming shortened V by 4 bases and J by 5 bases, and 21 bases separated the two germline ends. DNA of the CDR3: TGTGCCAGCAGTTCCCCTGGGGTTGGCGGGCAGGACAATGAGCAGTTCTTC. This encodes CASSSPGVGGQDNEQFF. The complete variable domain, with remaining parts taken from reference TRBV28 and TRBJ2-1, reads DVKVTQSSRYLVKRTGEKVFLECVQDMDHENMFWYRQDPGLGLRLIYFSYDVKMKEKGDIPEGYSVSREKKERFSLILESASTNQTSMYLCASSSPGVGGQDNEQFFGPGTRLTVL.

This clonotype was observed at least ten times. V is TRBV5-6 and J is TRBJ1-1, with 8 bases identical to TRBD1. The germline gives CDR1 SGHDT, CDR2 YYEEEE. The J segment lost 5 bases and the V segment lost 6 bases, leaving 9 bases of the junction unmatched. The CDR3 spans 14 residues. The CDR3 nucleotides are TGTGCCAGCACTCTGGGCAGGGGGCGAACTGAAGCTTTCTTT. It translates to CASTLGRGRTEAFF.

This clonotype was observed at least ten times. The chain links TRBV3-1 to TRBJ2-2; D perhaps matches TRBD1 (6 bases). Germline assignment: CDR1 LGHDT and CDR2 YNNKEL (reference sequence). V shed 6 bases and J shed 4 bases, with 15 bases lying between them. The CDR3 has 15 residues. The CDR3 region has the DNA TGTGCCAGCAGGGGGGCAGGGGTAATCACCGGGGAGCTGTTTTTT. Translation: CASRGAGVITGELFF.

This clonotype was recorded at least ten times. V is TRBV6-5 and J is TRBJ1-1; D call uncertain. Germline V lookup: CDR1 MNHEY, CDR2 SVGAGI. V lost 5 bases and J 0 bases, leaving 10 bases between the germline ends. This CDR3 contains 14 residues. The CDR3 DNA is TGTGCCAGCAGTCTAGATCACCTGAACACTGAAGCTTTCTTT. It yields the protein CASSLDHLNTEAFF.

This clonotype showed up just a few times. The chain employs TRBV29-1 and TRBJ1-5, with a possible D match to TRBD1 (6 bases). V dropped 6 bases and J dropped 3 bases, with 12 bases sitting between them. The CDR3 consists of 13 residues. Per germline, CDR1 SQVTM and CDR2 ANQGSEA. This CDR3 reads CSVQQGYNQPQHF. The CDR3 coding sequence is TGCAGCGTCCAACAGGGTTACAATCAGCCCCAGCATTTT.

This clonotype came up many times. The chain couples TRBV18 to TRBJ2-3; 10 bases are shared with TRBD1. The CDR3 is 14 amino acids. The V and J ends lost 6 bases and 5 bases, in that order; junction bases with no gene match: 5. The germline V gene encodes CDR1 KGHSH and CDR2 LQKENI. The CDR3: CASSPGTGVDTQYF. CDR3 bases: TGTGCCAGCTCGCCCGGGACAGGGGTAGATACGCAGTATTTT.

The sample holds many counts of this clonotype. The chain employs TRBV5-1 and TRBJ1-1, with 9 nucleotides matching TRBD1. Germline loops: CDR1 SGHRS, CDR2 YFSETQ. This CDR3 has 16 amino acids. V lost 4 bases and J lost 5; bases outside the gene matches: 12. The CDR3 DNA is TGCGCCAGCAGCCCGTGGGGACAGGGCGGGGAAACTGAAGCTTTCTTT. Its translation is CASSPWGQGGETEAFF.

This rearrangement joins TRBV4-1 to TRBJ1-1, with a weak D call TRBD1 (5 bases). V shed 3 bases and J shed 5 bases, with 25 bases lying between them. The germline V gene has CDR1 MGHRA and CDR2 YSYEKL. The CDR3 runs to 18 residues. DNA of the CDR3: TGCGCCAGCAGCCAGTCTCGAACAGGCGGGACGGAGGGGACTGAAGCTTTCTTT. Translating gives CASSQSRTGGTEGTEAFF.

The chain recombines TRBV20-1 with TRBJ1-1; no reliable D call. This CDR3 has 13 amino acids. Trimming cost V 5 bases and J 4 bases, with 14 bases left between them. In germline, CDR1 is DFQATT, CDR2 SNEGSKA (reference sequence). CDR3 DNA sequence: TGCAGTGCTGTCAGATATGGCGGCACTGAAGCTTTCTTT. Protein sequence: CSAVRYGGTEAFF.

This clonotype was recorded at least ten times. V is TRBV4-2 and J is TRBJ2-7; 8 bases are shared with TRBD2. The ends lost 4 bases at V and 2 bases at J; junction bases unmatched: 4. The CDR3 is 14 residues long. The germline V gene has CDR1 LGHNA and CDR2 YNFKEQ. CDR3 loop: CASSPGLGAYEQYF. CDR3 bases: TGTGCCAGCAGCCCGGGACTAGGGGCCTACGAGCAGTACTTC.